Included here is one T cell receptor beta chain sequence, with context. Its binding antigen is unknown. Base qualities are missing; no much larger clone stands one base away. The time point label here, explained by the study, means: cycle 4 day 1 (C4D1), after about 6 weeks of nivolumab. All trial patients had relapsed after autologous stem cell transplantation, with cohorts A, B and C differing in prior brentuximab vedotin exposure. The trial cohort comprised 60 or so patients with relapsed/refractory classical Hodgkin lymphoma whose best overall responses were complete response, partial response or progressive disease. In the multi-cohort phase II CheckMate 205 trial, trial patients received single-agent nivolumab. An independent review committee assessed best overall response by applying the 2007 International Working Group response criteria. Trial PBMCs were collected immediately before nivolumab initiation (C1D1) and during therapy at cycle 2 day 1 and cycle 4 day 1. Peripheral blood was collected in 8 mL Vacutainer Cell Preparation Tubes, from which PBMCs were isolated by centrifugation and then cryopreserved.

The source of the sample is a study of PD-1 blockade in classical Hodgkin lymphoma (TCRdb year 2020). Study-wide context: Nivolumab dosing was 3 mg/kg intravenously every 2 weeks, continuing until either disease progression or unacceptable toxicity. To define a peripheral blood immune signature of response to PD-1 blockade in classical Hodgkin lymphoma, the study combined TCR beta sequencing with CyTOF.

General study outcomes and caveats: Baseline TCR diversity was reported to be lower in newly diagnosed patients than in healthy donors, and even lower in relapsed/refractory patients. Among trial patients, those achieving complete response had baseline diversity similar to that of newly diagnosed patients, while diversity was significantly lower in partial responders and progressors. Lower diversity was observed in patients in whom nivolumab was started less than 1 year after ASCT, and these patients were excluded from later analyses so that confounding by immune reconstitution would be avoided. The study was limited to a single clinical trial cohort, and causes of repertoire differences, possibly disease activity or prior therapy, remained undefined. CD4+ but not CD8+ TCR diversity rose significantly by C4D1 (p=0.0027 vs p=0.16), most apparent in complete responders (p=0.02).

Genomic DNA was extracted with the Qiagen DNeasy kit from unsorted PBMCs and from negatively selected CD4+ and CD8+ fractions. Using primers that anneal to V and J segments, immunoSEQ multiplex PCR amplified the TCR beta CDR3 regions. A synthetic immune receptor repertoire was used to minimize amplification bias, and any remaining bias was removed computationally after sequencing. The study's processing was this. Custom Python scripts were used to quantify repertoire diversity as the Shannon entropy index. Unsorted, CD4+ and CD8+ repertoires were examined separately, except in combined analyses, for which CD4+ and CD8+ sequences were merged in silico. Clonal expansion was defined as at least a 2-fold frequency increase after treatment relative to C1D1, with a pseudocount of 0.5 for undetected baseline clones. Singleton clones were defined as clones with 0 or 1 copy at C1D1, and non-singleton clones were defined as clones with 2 or more copies. Clones expanded in unsorted samples were assigned a CD4+, CD8+ or unknown annotation through matching of protein sequences in sorted samples from the same patient. Wilcoxon tests were applied to paired samples to test diversity changes from C1D1 to C4D1. The immuneACCESS repertoire file appears here via TCRdb, limited to in-frame rearrangements. These files lack a portion of the clones; in checked studies, under half of the deficit traces to unresolved V genes, and the cause of the others is not known. V, J and clone size are those of that table, while D and trimming were read from the DNA. For this sample there are tens of thousands of clones; about 76% appear just once. The top ten hold 10% to 15% of the sample.

CDR1 and CDR2, per the germline V gene (reference sequence), are LNHDA and SQIVND. V and J lose 4 bases and 1 base, and a span of 11 bases separates them. The CDR3 starts with the cysteine, ends with the phenylalanine, and has 15 residues. This entry keeps only the CDR3 DNA: 45 bases, framed from base 1. Sequenced here: peripheral blood mononuclear cells (PBMCs), sampled before the fourth cycle of nivolumab. The chain employs TRBV19 and TRBJ1-5, with no confidently assigned D gene. The source of this sequence is a human donor with classical Hodgkin lymphoma. The sequenced DNA is TGTGCCAGTAGTAGGCCCGGGTCCAGCAATCAGCCCCAGCATTTT. This sequence encodes CASSRPGSSNQPQHF.